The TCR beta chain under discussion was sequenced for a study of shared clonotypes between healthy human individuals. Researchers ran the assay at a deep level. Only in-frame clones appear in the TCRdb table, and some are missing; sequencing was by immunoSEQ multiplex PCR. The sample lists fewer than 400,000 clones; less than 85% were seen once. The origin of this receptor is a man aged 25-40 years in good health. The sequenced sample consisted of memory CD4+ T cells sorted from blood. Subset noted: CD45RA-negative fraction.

CDR3: CASSAQLLFSGNTIYF. CDR3 in DNA: TGTGCCAGCAGCGCCCAACTCTTGTTCTCTGGAAACACCATATATTTT. J is TRBJ1-3 and V is TRBV9; no clear D. Germline loops: CDR1 SGDLS, CDR2 YYNGEE. The length of the CDR3 is 16 residues. The V gene lost 3 bases and the J gene lost 0 bases, with 13 bases spanning the gap.